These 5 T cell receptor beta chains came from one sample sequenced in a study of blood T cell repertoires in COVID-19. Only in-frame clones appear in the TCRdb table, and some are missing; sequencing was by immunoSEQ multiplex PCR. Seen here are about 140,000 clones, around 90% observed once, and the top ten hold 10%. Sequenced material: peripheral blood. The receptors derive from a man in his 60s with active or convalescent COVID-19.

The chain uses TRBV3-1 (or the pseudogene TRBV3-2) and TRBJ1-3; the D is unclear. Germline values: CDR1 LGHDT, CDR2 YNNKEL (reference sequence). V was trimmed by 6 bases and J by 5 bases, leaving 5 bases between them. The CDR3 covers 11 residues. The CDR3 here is CASSLRNTIYF. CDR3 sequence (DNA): TGTGCCAGCAGTCTTAGAAACACCATATATTTT.

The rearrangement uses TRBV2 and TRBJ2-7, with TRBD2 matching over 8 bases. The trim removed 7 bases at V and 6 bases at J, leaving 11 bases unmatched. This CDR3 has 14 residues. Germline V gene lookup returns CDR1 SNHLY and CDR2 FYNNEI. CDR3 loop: CASKVVAGFSEQYF. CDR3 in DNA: TGTGCCAGCAAGGTAGTAGCGGGATTTTCCGAGCAGTACTTC.

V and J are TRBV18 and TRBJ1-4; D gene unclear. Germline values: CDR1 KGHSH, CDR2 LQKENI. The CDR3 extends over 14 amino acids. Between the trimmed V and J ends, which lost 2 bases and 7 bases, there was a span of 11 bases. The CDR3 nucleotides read TGTGCCAGCTCACCAAGAACTACCGGTGAAAAACTGTTTTTT. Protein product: CASSPRTTGEKLFF.

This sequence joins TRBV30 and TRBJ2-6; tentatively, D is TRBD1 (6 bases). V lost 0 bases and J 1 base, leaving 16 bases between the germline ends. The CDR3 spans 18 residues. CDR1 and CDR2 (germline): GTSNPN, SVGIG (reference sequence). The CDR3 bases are TGTGCCTGGAGTGTACTTGGACCCAGGGGATCTGGGGCCAACGTCCTGACTTTC. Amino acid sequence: CAWSVLGPRGSGANVLTF.

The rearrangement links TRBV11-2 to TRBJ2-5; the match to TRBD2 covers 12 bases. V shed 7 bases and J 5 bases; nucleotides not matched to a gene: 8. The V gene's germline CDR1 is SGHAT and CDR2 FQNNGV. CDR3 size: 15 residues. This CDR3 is CASNIRLAGGETQYF. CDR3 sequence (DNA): TGTGCCAGCAACATTCGGCTAGCGGGGGGGGAGACCCAGTACTTC.